One and the same sample provided the 2 T cell receptor beta chains below, sequenced in a study of naive and memory T cell subsets. The beta constant-region primer was an equimolar mix of two oligonucleotides covering TRBC1 and TRBC2. The ligated cDNA underwent four PCR rounds using SP2 and nested alpha and beta constant-region primers. TCRdb redid the calling of the UMI-ligation and nested PCR reads with MiXCR, one entry per CDR3 protein. The sample contains tens of thousands of distinct CDR3 sequences, roughly 18% of which appear only once. Sequenced material: effector memory CD4+ T cells from blood. The subset: effector memory, CD45RA- CD27-. The receptors stem from a human donor in good health.

This clonotype is medium-sized (0.01 to 0.1%) in the sample. The CDR3 loop is CASSSKTSGRATSYEQFF. The CDR3 nucleotides are TGTGCCAGCAGCTCGAAGACTAGCGGGAGGGCCACCTCCTATGAGCAGTTCTTC. The chain links TRBV7-2 to TRBJ2-1, with 14 bases that match TRBD2. This CDR3 region has 18 residues. V shed 4 bases, J shed 8 bases, and the junction held 13 bases outside the gene matches. Germline-derived CDR1 and CDR2 are SGHTA and FQGNSA.

This rearrangement joins TRBV12-3 or TRBV12-4 to TRBJ2-7, with TRBD1 matching 8 bases. Trimming at V came to 6 bases and at J to 1 base, leaving 2 bases not matched to a gene. The CDR3 extends over 13 amino acids. The CDR3, as DNA: TGTGCCAGCAGAGACAGGGGATCCTACGAGCAGTACTTC. Protein: CASRDRGSYEQYF.